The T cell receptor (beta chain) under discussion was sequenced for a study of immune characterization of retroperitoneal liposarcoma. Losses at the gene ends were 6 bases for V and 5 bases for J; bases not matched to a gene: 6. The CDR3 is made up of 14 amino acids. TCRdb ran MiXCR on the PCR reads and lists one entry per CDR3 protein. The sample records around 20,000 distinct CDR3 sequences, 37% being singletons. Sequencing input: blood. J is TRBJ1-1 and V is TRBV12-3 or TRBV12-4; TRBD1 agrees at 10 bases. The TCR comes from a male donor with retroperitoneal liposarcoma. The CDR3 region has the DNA TGTGCCAGCAGCCCCCGGACAGGGGGTACTGAAGCTTTCTTT. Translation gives CASSPRTGGTEAFF.